This T cell receptor beta chain comes out of a study of cytomegalovirus exposure and HLA in healthy donors. Broader study findings: Because they were indistinguishable, some V segments, including TRBV6-2 and TRBV6-3, were excluded. The study recorded 164 TCR beta chains that were cytomegalovirus-associated.

The CDR3 runs 13 residues. Trimming took 10 bases from V and 1 from J, leaving 13 bases between them. Looked up from germline, CDR1 is SEHNR and CDR2 is FQNEAQ (reference sequence). As to this clone: Antigen specificity is unknown.

Primers for the PCR totalled 60 Vbeta and 13 Jbeta. Assay: immunoSEQ multiplex PCR; the TCRdb copy retains only in-frame clones and omits some. Of fewer than 130,000 clones listed, about three quarters are singletons. The sequence derives from a woman aged 60-70 years in good health and CMV-seropositive. The gene calls are TRBV7-9 and TRBJ1-1; TRBD1 might be the D (5 bases). The sequencing sample was made of PBMCs. The CDR3 region is CATSDNANTEAFF. CDR3 coding DNA: TGTGCCACCTCGGACAATGCGAACACTGAAGCTTTCTTT.